This T cell receptor (beta chain) was captured in a study of blood T cell repertoires in COVID-19. The ends were cut back, 3 bases at V and 0 bases at J, with 15 bases in the middle. This CDR3 contains 17 residues. Germline assignment: CDR1 SEHNR and CDR2 FQNEAQ (reference sequence). Measured with immunoSEQ multiplex PCR; TCRdb has only the in-frame clones, and not every one. The sample lists fewer than 150,000 clones; 84% were seen once. Sample: peripheral blood. The receptor was isolated from a woman in her thirties or forties with acute or convalescent COVID-19. This sequence joins TRBV7-9 and TRBJ2-4; D perhaps matches TRBD1 (6 bases). The CDR3 loop is CASSLLQGSLAKNIQYF. The CDR3 DNA reads as TGTGCCAGCAGCTTGTTACAGGGCTCCCTAGCCAAAAACATTCAGTACTTC. The full variable domain, rest sourced from reference TRBV7-9 and TRBJ2-4, is DTGVSQNPRHKITKRGQNVTFRCDPISEHNRLYWYRQTLGQGPEFLTYFQNEAQLEKSRLLSDRFSAERPKGSFSTLEIQRTEQGDSAMYLCASSLLQGSLAKNIQYFGAGTRLSVL.